This T cell receptor (beta chain) was documented in a study of blood T cells in healthy people across ages. Germline-derived CDR1 and CDR2 are DFQATT and SNEGSKA (reference sequence). CDR3 size: 15 residues. V was clipped by 0 bases and J by 9 bases, with 18 bases between them. Then a second PCR, running about 6 to 11 cycles, was carried out with a sample-barcoded 5' primer and a J-beta primer mix. At least 3 million CDR3-containing paired-end reads were obtained per sample. From the 5' RACE reads, TCRdb called clonotypes with MiXCR, one entry per CDR3 protein. The data contain around 500,000 distinct CDR3 sequences, 40% to 55% of them singletons. Isolation of PBMCs gave at least 6.5 million cells per sample. Findings of the study overall: PBMCs went unsorted, and a conclusive naive versus antigen-experienced comparison was therefore prevented. Versus aged donors, long-lived donors had higher diversity and more naive CD4+ cells.

Concerning this clonotype: The target antigen is unknown.

Specimen: blood. V usage is TRBV20-1 and J usage is TRBJ2-1; D possibly uses TRBD1 or TRBD2 (5 bases each). This sequence originates from an elderly man in good health. CDR3 nucleotides: TGCAGTGCTAGAGATCAAGGGGAGCGCCGCCGTGAGCAGTTCTTC. Residues: CSARDQGERRREQFF.